Presented here are 11 T cell receptor beta chains from one specimen sequenced in a study of blood T cell repertoires in COVID-19. The assay was immunoSEQ multiplex PCR, and TCRdb's table has in-frame clones only and misses some. The table includes about 150,000 clones, 80% to 85% detected once. Sequenced: peripheral blood. The receptors originated from a man under 40 with COVID-19, enrolled during active disease.

This rearrangement joins TRBV3-1 (or the pseudogene TRBV3-2) to TRBJ2-3, with 8 bases lining up with TRBD2. Germline V lookup: CDR1 LGHDT, CDR2 YNNKEL (reference sequence). The CDR3 consists of 19 residues. Germline trimming cut 2 bases from V and 3 bases from J; bases unmatched to any gene: 16. The CDR3 nucleotides are TGTGCCAGCAGCCAACTCCACAGCTCGGGGGGGTTAGGGACAGATACGCAGTATTTT. Amino acid sequence: CASSQLHSSGGLGTDTQYF.

The V call is TRBV2, the J call TRBJ1-5; D possibly corresponds to TRBD1 (5 bases). Trimming removed 7 bases from V and 5 bases from J, with 12 bases in between. The CDR3 runs to 13 residues. Germline CDR1 is SNHLY and CDR2 is FYNNEI. The CDR3 loop reads CASTPGRYQPQHF. The CDR3, as DNA: TGTGCCAGCACTCCAGGGCGGTATCAGCCCCAGCATTTT. Full variable domain (missing parts from reference TRBV2 and TRBJ1-5): EPEVTQTPSHQVTQMGQEVILRCVPISNHLYFYWYRQILGQKVEFLVSFYNNEISEKSEIFDDQFSVERPDGSNFTLKIRSTKLEDSAMYFCASTPGRYQPQHFGDGTRLSIL.

This sequence joins TRBV7-2 and TRBJ2-7, with D unclear. CDR3 length equals 15 residues. Deletions cut 3 bases from V and 6 bases from J, with 18 bases between. Per germline, CDR1 SGHTA and CDR2 FQGNSA. DNA for the CDR3: TGTGCCAGCAGCTTCGACTCTGCAAGTCCTCGCGAGCAGTACTTC. It translates to CASSFDSASPREQYF.

V and J are TRBV15 and TRBJ2-1; 13 bases match TRBD2. The V gene's germline CDR1 is LNHNV and CDR2 YYDKDF (reference sequence). After removal of 8 bases from V and 8 bases from J, the junction contained 6 bases not matched to a gene. CDR3 length: 14 residues. The CDR3: CATGLAGVVDEQFF. The DNA of the CDR3 is TGTGCCACCGGACTAGCGGGAGTAGTAGATGAGCAGTTCTTC.

V is TRBV19 and J is TRBJ2-1; TRBD2 agrees at 9 bases. In germline, CDR1 is LNHDA, CDR2 SQIVND (reference sequence). J was trimmed by 8 bases and V by 7 bases; bases with no gene match: 6. The CDR3 loop spans 13 amino acids. The DNA of the CDR3 is TGTGCCAGTACCCCGGGACTAGCTCATGAGCAGTTCTTC. Translated, it gives CASTPGLAHEQFF.

In this sample, this clone turned up a few times. The gene calls are TRBV27 and TRBJ1-1; 10 bases map to TRBD1. Germline assignment: CDR1 MNHEY and CDR2 SMNVEV (reference sequence). The CDR3 has 15 residues. V gave up 5 bases and J gave up 1 base; unmatched junction bases: 4. CDR3 residues: CASSPRDRGNTEAFF. As DNA, the CDR3 is TGTGCCAGCAGTCCCCGGGACAGGGGGAACACTGAAGCTTTCTTT.

This clone is a singleton in its sample. The CDR3 nucleotides are TGTGCCAGCAGCCAACACGGGACAGGGGCCTACGAGCAGTACTTC. This sequence encodes CASSQHGTGAYEQYF. The genes are TRBV7-9 and TRBJ2-7, with 10 nucleotides matching TRBD1. The CDR3 consists of 15 residues. Losses at the gene ends were 5 bases for V and 2 bases for J; bases not matched to a gene: 6. Germline V lookup: CDR1 SEHNR, CDR2 FQNEAQ (reference sequence). The complete variable domain, with remaining parts taken from reference TRBV7-9 and TRBJ2-7, reads DTGVSQNPRHKITKRGQNVTFRCDPISEHNRLYWYRQTLGQGPEFLTYFQNEAQLEKSRLLSDRFSAERPKGSFSTLEIQRTEQGDSAMYLCASSQHGTGAYEQYFGPGTRLTVT.

V is TRBV30 and J is TRBJ1-1, with 7 bases aligning to TRBD1. This CDR3 comprises 14 residues. Germline CDR1 and CDR2: GTSNPN and SVGIG (reference sequence). After removal of 2 bases from V and 10 bases from J, the junction contained 13 bases not matched to a gene. CDR3 residues: CAWSPTGTVSLAFF. In DNA, the CDR3 is TGTGCCTGGAGTCCGACCGGGACAGTGTCTCTAGCTTTCTTT.

The chain combines TRBV9 with TRBJ1-6; D is undetermined. Germline V CDR1 and CDR2: SGDLS, YYNGEE. The CDR3 totals 18 residues. V lost 2 bases and J 0 bases, leaving 15 bases between the germline ends. The CDR3 nucleotides are TGTGCCAGCAGCGTGGCGACCCACGGGTCCTCCTATAATTCACCCCTCCACTTT. It encodes CASSVATHGSSYNSPLHF.

This chain uses TRBV7-8 with TRBJ2-7; unclear D gene. Germline V CDR1 and CDR2: SGHVS, FQNEAQ. V lost 4 bases and J 5 bases, leaving 12 bases between the germline ends. This CDR3 is built from 13 residues. CDR3 amino acids: CASSSKLVHEQYF. DNA for the CDR3: TGTGCCAGCAGCTCCAAGCTGGTCCACGAGCAGTACTTC.

The chain is built from TRBV19 and TRBJ1-6; D is ambiguous. CDR1 LNHDA and CDR2 SQIVND come from the germline V gene (reference sequence). This CDR3 has 14 residues. The germline V and J ends were trimmed by 5 bases and 6 bases, with 11 bases remaining between them. CDR3 in amino acids: CASSVRGSNSPLHF. For the CDR3, the DNA is TGTGCCAGTAGTGTTCGGGGATCTAATTCACCCCTCCACTTT.